This T cell receptor (beta chain) was sequenced in a study of blood T cell repertoires in COVID-19. Background on the study: Spain, Italy and the United States supplied samples that represented acute and convalescent COVID-19. PBMCs, B-cell-depleted T cells, or T cells were the source of the cDNA or gDNA that made up the material.

V lost 6 bases, J lost 8 bases, and 12 bases stayed unmatched. Looked up from germline, CDR1 is LNHDA and CDR2 is SQIVND (reference sequence). CDR3 size: 15 residues. Here immunoSEQ multiplex PCR was the method, and the copy in TCRdb shows in-frame clones only, minus some. This table has around 130,000 clones, roughly 81% appearing once. The origin of this receptor is a human donor in a cohort sampled during active COVID-19. This sequence joins TRBV19 and TRBJ2-1, with 8 bases that match TRBD2. Sample: peripheral blood. The CDR3 is CASSDLTTSDYEQFF. CDR3 nucleotides: TGTGCCAGTAGCGACCTTACGACTAGCGACTATGAGCAGTTCTTC.